Listed here are 18 T cell receptor beta chains from one sample, sequenced in a study of early T cells in non-severe SARS-CoV-2 infection (dated by TCRdb to about 2021). Libraries were built with 5' RACE. Sequencing took place on a NextSeq 500. TCRdb trimmed public reads at Q25 via fastp, called clones via MiXCR and kept in-frame beta chains. Each record represents a unique CDR3 protein, reported with the most common genes and DNA among its rows. The sample yields 75,000 to 100,000 distinct CDR3 sequences; approximately 15% were counted once. The top ten clonotypes cover 1.3% of the sample. The specimen sequenced was whole blood. The receptors originated from an adult who was a healthcare worker with PCR-confirmed SARS-CoV-2 infection or an uninfected control (not recorded which).

This clonotype was seen only a few times. V usage is TRBV29-1 and J usage is TRBJ2-1; D may correspond to TRBD1 or TRBD2 (6 bases each). This CDR3 contains 16 residues. Per the germline V gene, CDR1 is SQVTM and CDR2 is ANQGSEA. The V gene lost 3 bases and the J gene lost 0 bases, with 15 bases spanning the gap. The CDR3 DNA follows: TGCAGCGTTGACGGGGGCGGGCTAAGCTCCTACAATGAGCAGTTCTTC. As protein: CSVDGGGLSSYNEQFF.

The V call is TRBV25-1, the J call TRBJ2-1, with D perhaps TRBD2 (6 bases). The CDR3 has 15 residues. Germline V gene data show CDR1 as MGHDK and CDR2 as SYGVNS. The V and J ends lost 6 bases and 0 bases respectively, with 12 bases between them. The CDR3 loop reads CASRPPGLSYNEQFF. CDR3 nucleotide sequence: TGTGCCAGCAGACCCCCGGGACTCTCCTACAATGAGCAGTTCTTC.

The V call is TRBV29-1, the J call TRBJ1-2; the D gene is possibly TRBD1 (5 bases). The V end lost 0 bases, the J end lost 6 bases, and 17 bases lay between the germline ends. Germline V gene lookup returns CDR1 SQVTM and CDR2 ANQGSEA. This CDR3 has 15 amino acids. CDR3 DNA: TGCAGCGTTGAAGATCCCAGGACACCCAGAAATGGCTACACCTTC. It is translated as CSVEDPRTPRNGYTF.

The rearrangement links TRBV28 to TRBJ2-7; D might be TRBD1 or TRBD2, each matching 5 bases. V was cut by 2 bases and J by 2 bases, with 13 bases left in between. This CDR3 comprises 15 residues. Germline values: CDR1 MDHEN, CDR2 SYDVKM. CDR3 in DNA: TGTGCCAGCAGTTTAGGGGAAGAGGGACCCTACGAGCAGTACTTC. Encoded protein: CASSLGEEGPYEQYF. Together with reference TRBV28 and TRBJ2-7, the CDR3 gives the full variable domain: DVKVTQSSRYLVKRTGEKVFLECVQDMDHENMFWYRQDPGLGLRLIYFSYDVKMKEKGDIPEGYSVSREKKERFSLILESASTNQTSMYLCASSLGEEGPYEQYFGPGTRLTVT.

This chain connects TRBV19 to TRBJ2-3; 8 positions match TRBD2. Trimming removed 7 bases from V and 1 base from J; junction bases left unmatched: 4. This CDR3 is 14 amino acids long. Germline lookup yields CDR1 LNHDA and CDR2 SQIVND (reference sequence). The CDR3: CASNQRERTDTQYF. Here the CDR3 DNA reads TGTGCCAGTAATCAGCGGGAGCGCACAGATACGCAGTATTTT.

This clonotype was observed a few times. The rearrangement uses TRBV5-1 and TRBJ2-7; D uncertain. CDR3 length: 15 amino acids. With 2 bases removed from V and 3 bases from J, the gap between germline ends came to 15 bases. CDR1 is SGHRS and CDR2 is YFSETQ in the germline V gene. This CDR3 is CASSLTTLSSYEQYF. For the CDR3, the DNA is TGCGCCAGCAGCTTAACGACTTTAAGCAGCTACGAGCAGTACTTC.

V is TRBV5-4 and J is TRBJ1-2, with D perhaps TRBD1 (5 bases). The ends were cut back, 4 bases at V and 1 base at J, with 14 bases in the middle. The CDR3 length is 15 residues. Germline loops: CDR1 SGHNT, CDR2 YYREEE (reference sequence). CDR3 residues: CASSPGAGDNYGYTF. The DNA for the CDR3 is TGTGCCAGCAGCCCCGGGGCGGGGGATAACTATGGCTACACCTTC.

This clonotype was observed a few times. The genes are TRBV7-9 and TRBJ2-5, with D perhaps TRBD2 (6 bases). This CDR3 is built from 16 residues. The germline V gene has CDR1 SEHNR and CDR2 FQNEAQ (reference sequence). Trimming shortened V by 3 bases and J by 4 bases, and 18 bases separated the two germline ends. The CDR3 here is CASSFGILALGETQYF. In nucleotides, the CDR3 is TGTGCCAGCAGCTTCGGCATACTAGCCCTTGGAGAGACCCAGTACTTC.

V usage is TRBV19 and J usage is TRBJ2-2, with D unclear. Trimming took off 10 bases at V and 1 base at J, with 10 bases between the two ends. Germline V CDR1 and CDR2: LNHDA, SQIVND (reference sequence). This CDR3 contains 13 residues. The CDR3 sequence: CATSDGNTGELFF. As DNA, the CDR3 is TGTGCCACCTCGGACGGGAACACCGGGGAGCTGTTTTTT.

The chain has TRBV29-1 and TRBJ2-3; D might be TRBD1 (5 bases). With 6 bases removed from V and 4 bases from J, the gap between germline ends came to 11 bases. The germline V gene encodes CDR1 SQVTM and CDR2 ANQGSEA. The CDR3 consists of 12 residues. In DNA form, the CDR3 reads TGCAGCGTAGGCTCAGGGTCAGATACGCAGTATTTT. Translation gives CSVGSGSDTQYF.

The chain has TRBV6-2 or TRBV6-3 and TRBJ1-2, with 7 nucleotides matching TRBD1. Germline CDR1 MNHEY, CDR2 SVGEGT. V shed 2 bases, J shed 5 bases, and the junction held 5 bases outside the gene matches. CDR3 length equals 14 residues. The DNA for the CDR3 is TGTGCCAGCAGTTACGAAGACAGGGCTTATGGCTACACCTTC. Residues: CASSYEDRAYGYTF.

V and J are TRBV7-8 and TRBJ1-1; weak D call: TRBD1 (6 bases). This CDR3 has 15 residues. Trimming took 1 base from V and 3 from J, leaving 12 bases between them. Germline V CDR1 and CDR2: SGHVS, FQNEAQ. The DNA for the CDR3 is TGTGCCAGCAGCTTAGACATGCAGGGGCACACTGAAGCTTTCTTT. It encodes CASSLDMQGHTEAFF. The full variable domain, with the rest looked up from reference TRBV7-8 and TRBJ1-1, is GAGVSQSPRYKVAKRGQDVALRCDPISGHVSLFWYQQALGQGPEFLTYFQNEAQLDKSGLPSDRFFAERPEGSVSTLKIQRTQQEDSAVYLCASSLDMQGHTEAFFGQGTRLTVV.

The chain joins TRBV29-1 to TRBJ2-1; D is perhaps TRBD2 (5 bases). Trimming cost V 1 base and J 5 bases, with 9 bases left between them. From germline, CDR1 is SQVTM and CDR2 ANQGSEA. The CDR3 length is 13 residues. The CDR3 sequence is CSVEGAGDNEQFF. CDR3 DNA sequence: TGCAGCGTTGAAGGGGCGGGCGACAATGAGCAGTTCTTC.

The V and J genes are TRBV9 and TRBJ1-2; maybe TRBD1 (6 bases). The CDR3 spans 14 residues. Trimming stripped 0 bases from V and 7 bases from J, with 13 bases between. Germline loops: CDR1 SGDLS, CDR2 YYNGEE. The CDR3 protein is CASSVGRPGAGYTF. The CDR3 coding sequence is TGTGCCAGCAGCGTAGGTAGGCCGGGGGCTGGCTACACCTTC.

This clonotype was observed many times. This chain uses TRBV19 with TRBJ2-3; no clear D. The CDR3 totals 14 residues. Trimming stripped 5 bases from V and 10 bases from J, with 19 bases between. CDR1 and CDR2 (germline): LNHDA, SQIVND (reference sequence). The CDR3 region is CASSVRPLSQAQYF. The DNA of the CDR3 is TGTGCCAGTAGTGTTCGTCCTTTGAGTCAGGCGCAGTATTTT.

The chain uses TRBV10-3 and TRBJ2-1; the match to TRBD2 covers 11 bases. The CDR3 loop spans 15 amino acids. Trimming removed 4 bases from V and 10 bases from J; junction bases left unmatched: 9. Per the germline V gene, CDR1 is ENHRY and CDR2 is SYGVKD. The DNA of the CDR3 is TGTGCCATCAGTGTCCGGACTAGCGGGCATTGGGAGCAGTTCTTC. The encoded protein is CAISVRTSGHWEQFF.

This clonotype was seen a handful of times. This chain connects TRBV27 to TRBJ2-5, with TRBD1 as a possible D gene (6 bases). CDR3 length equals 17 residues. V shed 1 base and J shed 2 bases, with 17 bases lying between them. Germline CDR1 is MNHEY and CDR2 is SMNVEV (reference sequence). The CDR3: CASSLFPPGQKQETQYF. The CDR3 DNA reads as TGTGCCAGCAGTTTATTCCCCCCGGGACAAAAGCAAGAGACCCAGTACTTC.

This clonotype was counted ten times or more. V gene TRBV20-1 combines with J gene TRBJ1-1, with D maybe TRBD1 (5 bases). The CDR3 totals 13 residues. Trimming pared 6 bases from V and 6 bases from J, leaving 17 bases between. The germline CDR1 and CDR2 sequences are DFQATT and SNEGSKA (reference sequence). CDR3: CSAEDRVGAEAFF. CDR3 DNA: TGCAGTGCAGAAGACAGAGTGGGGGCTGAAGCTTTCTTT.